This TCR beta chain appears in the sequencing data of a study of T cell repertoires in cytomegalovirus infection. The wider study: CMV infection plus the matching HLA type was flagged by public TCR beta signatures.

The germline CDR1 and CDR2 sequences are LNHDA and SQIVND (reference sequence). This CDR3 has 16 residues. V was trimmed by 1 base and J by 0 bases, leaving 7 bases between them. TCRdb reanalysed the reads using MiXCR and keeps one entry per CDR3 protein. Among 250,000 to 300,000 distinct CDR3 sequences listed, 20% to 25% were seen once. Turning to this clonotype: The antigen is unknown.

Overall study findings and caveats: Identification of carriers of CMV plus the relevant HLA was achieved through cumulative public TCR beta family frequency. The study found HLA-C-restricted CMV-specific TCR beta clonotypes dominating the ex vivo response.

V usage is TRBV19 and J usage is TRBJ2-6; no clear D. The sample here was cultured PBMCs, taken from culture after CMV antigen stimulation. This receptor was identified in a human donor in good health (CMV status not recorded). Some clones in this sample may be carry-over from other donors' samples. The CDR3 DNA sequence: TGTGCCAGTAGTATAGCAATCCGCTCTGGGGCCAACGTCCTGACTTTC. Encoded protein: CASSIAIRSGANVLTF.